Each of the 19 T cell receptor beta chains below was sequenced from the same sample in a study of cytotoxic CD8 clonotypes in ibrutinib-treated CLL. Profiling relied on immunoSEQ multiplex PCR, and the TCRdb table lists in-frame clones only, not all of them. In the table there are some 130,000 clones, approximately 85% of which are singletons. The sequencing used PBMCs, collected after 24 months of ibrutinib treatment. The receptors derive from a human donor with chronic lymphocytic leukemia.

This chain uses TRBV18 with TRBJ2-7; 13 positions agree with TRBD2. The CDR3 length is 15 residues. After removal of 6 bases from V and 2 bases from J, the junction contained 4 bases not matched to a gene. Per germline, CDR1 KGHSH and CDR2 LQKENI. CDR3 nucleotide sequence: TGTGCCAGCTCGCCCACTAGCGGGGGGGCCTACGAGCAGTACTTC. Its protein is CASSPTSGGAYEQYF.

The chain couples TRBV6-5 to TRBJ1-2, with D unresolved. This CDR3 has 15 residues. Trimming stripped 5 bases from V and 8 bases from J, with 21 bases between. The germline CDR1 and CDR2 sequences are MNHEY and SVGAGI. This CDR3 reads CASSQQRLPTGGYTF. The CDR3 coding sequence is TGTGCCAGCAGTCAGCAAAGGCTTCCTACTGGCGGCTACACCTTC.

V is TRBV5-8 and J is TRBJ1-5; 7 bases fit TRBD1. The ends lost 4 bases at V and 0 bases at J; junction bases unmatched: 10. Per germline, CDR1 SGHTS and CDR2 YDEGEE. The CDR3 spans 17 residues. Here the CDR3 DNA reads TGTGCCAGCAGCCCGGGACAGACCGCTGGTAGCAATCAGCCCCAGCATTTT. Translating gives CASSPGQTAGSNQPQHF.

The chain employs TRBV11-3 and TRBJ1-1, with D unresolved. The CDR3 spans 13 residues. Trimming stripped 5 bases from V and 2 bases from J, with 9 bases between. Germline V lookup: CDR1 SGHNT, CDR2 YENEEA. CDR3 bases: TGTGCCAGCAGCACGCAGAGAAACACTGAAGCTTTCTTT. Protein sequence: CASSTQRNTEAFF. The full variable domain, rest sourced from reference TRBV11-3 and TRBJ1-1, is EAGVVQSPRYKIIEKKQPVAFWCNPISGHNTLYWYLQNLGQGPELLIRYENEEAVDDSQLPKDRFSAERLKGVDSTLKIQPAELGDSAVYLCASSTQRNTEAFFGQGTRLTVV.

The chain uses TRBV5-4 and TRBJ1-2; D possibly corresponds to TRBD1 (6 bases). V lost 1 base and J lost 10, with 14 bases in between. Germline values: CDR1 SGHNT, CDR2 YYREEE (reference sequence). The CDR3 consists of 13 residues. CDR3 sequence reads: CASSLSLSGHYTF. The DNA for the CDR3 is TGTGCCAGCAGCTTGTCTTTGTCGGGACACTACACCTTC.

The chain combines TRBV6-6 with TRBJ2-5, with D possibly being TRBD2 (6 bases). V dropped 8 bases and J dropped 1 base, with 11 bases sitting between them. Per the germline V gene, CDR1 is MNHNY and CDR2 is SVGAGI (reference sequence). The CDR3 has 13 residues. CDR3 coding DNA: TGTGCCAGCGGGAGAGCGGGCCAAGAGACCCAGTACTTC. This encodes CASGRAGQETQYF.

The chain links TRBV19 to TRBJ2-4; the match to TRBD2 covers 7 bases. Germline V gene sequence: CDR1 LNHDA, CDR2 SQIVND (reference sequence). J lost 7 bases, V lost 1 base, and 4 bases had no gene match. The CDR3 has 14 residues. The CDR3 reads CASSIVPAGNIQYF. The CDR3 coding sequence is TGTGCCAGTAGTATAGTTCCAGCGGGGAACATTCAGTACTTC.

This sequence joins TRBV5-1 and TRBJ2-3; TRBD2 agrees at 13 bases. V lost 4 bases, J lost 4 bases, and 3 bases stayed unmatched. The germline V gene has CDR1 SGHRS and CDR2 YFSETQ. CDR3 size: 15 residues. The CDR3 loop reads CASSGTSGKSDTQYF. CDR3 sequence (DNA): TGCGCCAGCAGCGGGACTAGCGGGAAGTCAGATACGCAGTATTTT.

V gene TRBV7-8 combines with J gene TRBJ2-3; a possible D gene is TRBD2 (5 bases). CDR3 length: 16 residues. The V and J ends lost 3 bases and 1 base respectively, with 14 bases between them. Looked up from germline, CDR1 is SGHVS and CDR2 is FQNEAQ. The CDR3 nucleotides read TGTGCCAGCAGCTTTGGCCCCGACGGGGGCACAGATACGCAGTATTTT. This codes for CASSFGPDGGTDTQYF.

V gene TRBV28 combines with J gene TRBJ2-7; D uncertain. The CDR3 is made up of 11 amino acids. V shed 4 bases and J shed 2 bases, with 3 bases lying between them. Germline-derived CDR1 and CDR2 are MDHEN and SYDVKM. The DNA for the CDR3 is TGTGCCAGCAGTTCCACCTACGAGCAGTACTTC. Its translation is CASSSTYEQYF.

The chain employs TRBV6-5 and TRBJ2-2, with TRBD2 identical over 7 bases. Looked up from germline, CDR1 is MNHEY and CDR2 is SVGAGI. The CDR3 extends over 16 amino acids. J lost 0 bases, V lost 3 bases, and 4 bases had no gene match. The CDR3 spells CASSYLGGTNTGELFF. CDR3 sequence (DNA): TGTGCCAGCAGTTATTTGGGGGGGACGAACACCGGGGAGCTGTTTTTT.

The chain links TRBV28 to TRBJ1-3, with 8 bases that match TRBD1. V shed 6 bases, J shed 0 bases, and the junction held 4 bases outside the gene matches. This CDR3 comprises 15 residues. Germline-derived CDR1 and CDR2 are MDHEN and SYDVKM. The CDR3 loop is CASSLTGGSGNTIYF. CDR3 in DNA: TGTGCCAGCAGCCTTACAGGGGGCTCTGGAAACACCATATATTTT.

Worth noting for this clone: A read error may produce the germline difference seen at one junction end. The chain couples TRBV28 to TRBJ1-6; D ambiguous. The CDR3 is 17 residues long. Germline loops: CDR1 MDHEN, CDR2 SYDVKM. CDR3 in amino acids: CASSPRTQTGGASALHF. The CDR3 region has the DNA TGTGCCAGCAGTCCCCGGACCCAGACGGGCGGTGCTTCAGCCCTCCACTTT.

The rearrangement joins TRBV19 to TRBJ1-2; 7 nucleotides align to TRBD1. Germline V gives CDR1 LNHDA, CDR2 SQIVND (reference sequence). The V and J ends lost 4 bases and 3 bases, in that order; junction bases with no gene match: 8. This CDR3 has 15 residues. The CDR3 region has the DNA TGTGCCAGTAGTAAACCTTCTACAGGGGACTATGGCTACACCTTC. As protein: CASSKPSTGDYGYTF.

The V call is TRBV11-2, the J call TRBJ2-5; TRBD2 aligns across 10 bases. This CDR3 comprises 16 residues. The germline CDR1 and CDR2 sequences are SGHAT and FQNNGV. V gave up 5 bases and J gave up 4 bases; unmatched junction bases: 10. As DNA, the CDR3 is TGTGCCAGCAGCCCACGAGGAGCGGGGGGGCTAGAGACCCAGTACTTC. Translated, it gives CASSPRGAGGLETQYF.

The chain's CDR3 is CASSPHAGQGDEAFF. The CDR3 coding sequence is TGTGCCAGCAGCCCACACGCGGGACAGGGCGACGAAGCTTTCTTT. This chain connects TRBV7-2 to TRBJ1-1, with 9 bases identical to TRBD1. Germline V gives CDR1 SGHTA, CDR2 FQGNSA. V dropped 5 bases and J dropped 8; count of bases not matched to a gene: 12. The CDR3 loop spans 15 amino acids. Full variable domain (missing parts from reference TRBV7-2 and TRBJ1-1): GAGVSQSPSNKVTEKGKDVELRCDPISGHTALYWYRQSLGQGLEFLIYFQGNSAPDKSGLPSDRFSAERTGGSVSTLTIQRTQQEDSAVYLCASSPHAGQGDEAFFGQGTRLTVV.

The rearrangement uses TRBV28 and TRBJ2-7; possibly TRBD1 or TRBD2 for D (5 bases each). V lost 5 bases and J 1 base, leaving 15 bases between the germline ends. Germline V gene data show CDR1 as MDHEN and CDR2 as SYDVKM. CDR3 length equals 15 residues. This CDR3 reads CASSAGTLGSYEQYF. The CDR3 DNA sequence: TGTGCCAGCAGTGCCGGGACCCTTGGATCCTACGAGCAGTACTTC.

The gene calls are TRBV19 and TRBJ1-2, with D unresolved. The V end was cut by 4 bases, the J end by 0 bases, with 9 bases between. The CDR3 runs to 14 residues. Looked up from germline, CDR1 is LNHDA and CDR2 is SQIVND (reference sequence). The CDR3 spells CASSSGGTNYGYTF. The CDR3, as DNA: TGTGCCAGTAGTAGTGGCGGCACTAACTATGGCTACACCTTC.

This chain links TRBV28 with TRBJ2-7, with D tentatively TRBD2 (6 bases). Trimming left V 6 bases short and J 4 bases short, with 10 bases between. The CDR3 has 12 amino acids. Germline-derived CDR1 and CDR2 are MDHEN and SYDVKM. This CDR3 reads CASSGRRYEQYF. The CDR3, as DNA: TGTGCCAGCAGCGGGAGACGTTACGAGCAGTACTTC.